Listed below are T cell receptor beta chains from one sample, sequenced in a study of blood T cell repertoires in COVID-19. Measured with immunoSEQ multiplex PCR; TCRdb has only the in-frame clones, and not every one. This sample has fewer than 200,000 clones, with over 60% found just once. The sequencing input was peripheral blood. Receptors were obtained from a woman aged 70-85 years with acute or convalescent COVID-19. Each CDR3 is given with its conserved first and last residue. Each record gives: clone size, J gene, V gene, CDR3 protein. Some rows mark clone size as missing; the rest say once, few, many or name a class of expanded clone.

NA | TRBJ1-2 | TRBV19 | CASSLVPGLNGYTF
few | TRBJ1-6 | TRBV5-1 | CASSSLQGGGSPLHF
NA | TRBJ1-1 | TRBV19 | CASSIAGQGGVEAFF
NA | TRBJ1-2 | TRBV5-1 | CASSLTRGYGYTF
NA | TRBJ2-1 | TRBV19 | CASRSGLAGGIEQFF
NA | TRBJ2-1 | TRBV27 | CASSRASGSYNEQFF
NA | TRBJ2-3 | TRBV7-2 | CASSLDPRGPNQYF
NA | TRBJ2-5 | TRBV19 | CASRGLETQYF
few | TRBJ1-1 | TRBV5-1 | CASSLEAGNTEAFF
NA | TRBJ2-2 | TRBV9 | CASSGEGGIGELFF
NA | TRBJ1-1 | TRBV2 | CASNRVGFGEAFF
NA | TRBJ2-5 | TRBV3-1/TRBV3-2 | CASTFQETQYF
NA | TRBJ2-1 | TRBV14 | CASSGTSGSREQFF
NA | TRBJ2-2 | TRBV11-1 | CASSPATGELFF
NA | TRBJ2-1 | TRBV4-1 | CASSLGLAGAYNEQFF
NA | TRBJ2-3 | TRBV3-1/TRBV3-2 | CASSQGFGLAAGTDTQYF
once | TRBJ1-1 | TRBV5-4 | CAIQIGTGGLNTEAFF
NA | TRBJ2-7 | TRBV27 | CASTRVAGVYEQYF
NA | TRBJ2-5 | TRBV5-4 | CASSSGGLAGEETQYF
NA | TRBJ2-2 | TRBV15 | CATSGTGDTGELFF
NA | TRBJ1-2 | TRBV19 | CASSIGSGQTDYGYTF
few | TRBJ1-1 | TRBV7-9 | CASRLVDTEAFF
once | TRBJ1-2 | TRBV29-1 | CSARYVKLGGVFQVQNYGYTF
NA | TRBJ2-3 | TRBV11-3 | CASSPEGGDTQYF
NA | TRBJ2-3 | TRBV24-1 | CATSERLAGGGDTQYF
NA | TRBJ2-5 | TRBV24-1 | CATSEQGHWETQYF
once | TRBJ2-3 | TRBV7-6 | CASSTGTPWGTSTDTQYF
NA | TRBJ2-5 | TRBV10-1 | CASSPGRAWDREETQYF
once | TRBJ2-6 | TRBV5-1 | CASSFGTSSGANVLTF
NA | TRBJ2-3 | TRBV5-1 | CASSLASDSGSLAHPQYF
NA | TRBJ2-2 | TRBV6-6 | CASSRDRVGTGELFF
once | TRBJ1-1 | TRBV10-1 | CASSETGGTEAFF
NA | TRBJ1-2 | TRBV23-1 | CASSQWDISYGYTF
NA | TRBJ1-5 | TRBV9 | CASSVGTANQPQHF
NA | TRBJ2-1 | TRBV29-1 | CSAKGTGPYNEQFF
NA | TRBJ2-1 | TRBV2 | CASSEARGRGNEQFF
NA | TRBJ2-3 | TRBV6-5 | CASILDRGGTDTQYF
once | TRBJ2-7 | TRBV6-4 | CASSDSKFRPWGGSSYEQYF
NA | TRBJ1-2 | TRBV5-1 | CASSSRGTTYGYTF
NA | TRBJ1-1 | TRBV10-3 | CAISSYEQGRAFF
NA | TRBJ1-5 | TRBV19 | CASNVRGPQPQHF
NA | TRBJ1-5 | TRBV10-3 | CASQQYDGNQPQHF
NA | TRBJ2-5 | TRBV5-6 | CASSGTGGRETQYF
NA | TRBJ1-6 | TRBV30 | CAWSRDRVNSPLHF
NA | TRBJ1-1 | TRBV6-5 | CASARQRNTEAFF
NA | TRBJ1-2 | TRBV5-1 | CASSLSSPQGSGYTF
NA | TRBJ2-3 | TRBV30 | CAWAGGRTTDTQYF
NA | TRBJ2-2 | TRBV6-5 | CASSYTSGSTGELFF
NA | TRBJ2-2 | TRBV3-1/TRBV3-2 | CASSQVSANTGELFF
NA | TRBJ1-2 | TRBV5-1 | CASSLLEGANGYTF
NA | TRBJ2-7 | TRBV6-1 | CASSEAPRQLDEQYF
NA | TRBJ1-1 | TRBV27 | CASSDRDRRKAFF
NA | TRBJ2-3 | TRBV12-3/TRBV12-4 | CASSLGGRSQYF
NA | TRBJ2-1 | TRBV24-1 | CATSDSYPLSGKTNNEQFF
NA | TRBJ2-7 | TRBV6-6 | CATTSGSYEQYF